One and the same sample provided the 18 T cell receptor beta chains below, sequenced in a study of lymphopenia after photon versus proton radiotherapy. This table comes from immunoSEQ multiplex PCR, and its TCRdb copy is limited to in-frame clones, with some not included. The sample has roughly 76,000 clones; approximately 90% are singletons. Sample: peripheral blood, taken from a patient treated with photon-based radiotherapy. These TCRs come from a woman between 35 and 50 years old with cholangiocarcinoma.

The chain couples TRBV9 to TRBJ2-3; TRBD2 agrees at 11 bases. The germline gives CDR1 SGDLS, CDR2 YYNGEE. There are 18 residues in the CDR3. Trimming cost V 4 bases and J 2 bases; bases outside gene matches: 12. The DNA for the CDR3 is TGTGCCAGCAGCCTGACTAGCGGGGAGCCCCTCACCACAGATACGCAGTATTTT. It is translated as CASSLTSGEPLTTDTQYF. Looking up the rest from reference TRBV9 and TRBJ2-3 gives the full variable domain: DSGVTQTPKHLITATGQRVTLRCSPRSGDLSVYWYQQSLDQGLQFLIQYYNGEERAKGNILERFSAQQFPDLHSELNLSSLELGDSALYFCASSLTSGEPLTTDTQYFGPGTRLTVL.

J is TRBJ1-6 and V is TRBV9; TRBD1 is a possible D gene (5 bases). Germline V gene data show CDR1 as SGDLS and CDR2 as YYNGEE. Trimming removed 0 bases from V and 5 bases from J, with 6 bases in between. This CDR3 is 14 amino acids long. The CDR3 sequence: CASSVEGDNSPLHF. In DNA form, the CDR3 reads TGTGCCAGCAGCGTAGAAGGGGATAATTCACCCCTCCACTTT. Drawing the rest from reference TRBV9 and TRBJ1-6, the complete variable domain is DSGVTQTPKHLITATGQRVTLRCSPRSGDLSVYWYQQSLDQGLQFLIQYYNGEERAKGNILERFSAQQFPDLHSELNLSSLELGDSALYFCASSVEGDNSPLHFGNGTRLTVT.

V is TRBV21-1 and J is TRBJ1-2; the D call TRBD1 from the table was never checked on the DNA. TRBV21-1 is a pseudogene segment. CDR3 length: 14 residues. The CDR3 DNA reads as TGTGCCAGCAGCTCACACAGGGGAGCCTATGGCTACACCTTC. Amino acid sequence: CASSSHRGAYGYTF.

This chain connects TRBV4-3 to TRBJ2-2, with 8 positions matching TRBD2. J lost 1 base, V lost 2 bases, and 6 bases had no gene match. Germline V gene sequence: CDR1 LGHNA, CDR2 YSLEER. The CDR3 has 17 amino acids. CDR3 protein: CASSQLGLAGNTGELFF. The CDR3 DNA sequence: TGCGCCAGCAGCCAACTGGGGCTAGCGGGGAACACCGGGGAGCTGTTTTTT.

This clone came up a few times. The chain combines TRBV7-6 with TRBJ1-6; 9 nucleotides match TRBD1. This CDR3 region has 15 residues. The germline V gene encodes CDR1 SGHVS and CDR2 FNYEAQ. Trimming took 6 bases from V and 12 from J; bases not matched to a gene: 12. The CDR3 region is CASSPAGQGSGPLHF. CDR3 nucleotide sequence: TGTGCCAGCAGTCCGGCGGGACAGGGATCCGGACCCCTCCACTTT.

The chain couples TRBV5-8 to TRBJ2-2; 10 bases fit TRBD2. Unmatched junction bases numbered 11, after V lost 2 bases and J lost 4 bases. CDR3 length equals 18 residues. CDR1 and CDR2 from the germline V gene are SGHTS and YDEGEE. CDR3 nucleotides: TGTGCCAGCAGCTTTGGGGAAGAGCGGGAGGGCGGCACCGGGGAGCTGTTTTTT. Translating gives CASSFGEEREGGTGELFF.

The chain employs TRBV5-8 and TRBJ1-1; D uncertain. The CDR3 has 14 amino acids. Germline lookup yields CDR1 SGHTS and CDR2 YDEGEE. V gave up 5 bases and J gave up 4 bases, with 15 bases separating them. In DNA, the CDR3 is TGTGCCAGCAGTCCCCTAAGGAGTTTCACTGAAGCTTTCTTT. This translates into CASSPLRSFTEAFF.

The J gene is TRBJ1-1, the V gene TRBV29-1; no firm D call. Germline CDR1 and CDR2: SQVTM and ANQGSEA. Trimming took off 4 bases at V and 3 bases at J, with 3 bases between the two ends. CDR3 length: 10 residues. Here the CDR3 DNA reads TGCAGCGTTGCTGACACTGAAGCTTTCTTT. The encoded protein is CSVADTEAFF.

The rearrangement joins TRBV2 to TRBJ2-2; tentative D call: TRBD1 (6 bases). Trimming removed 8 bases from V and 2 bases from J, with 15 bases in between. CDR1 and CDR2 from the germline V gene are SNHLY and FYNNEI. The CDR3 runs to 15 residues. CDR3 nucleotides: TGTGCCAGCGGTACAGGGCGAACTAACACCGGGGAGCTGTTTTTT. This translates into CASGTGRTNTGELFF. Together with reference TRBV2 and TRBJ2-2, the CDR3 gives the full variable domain: EPEVTQTPSHQVTQMGQEVILRCVPISNHLYFYWYRQILGQKVEFLVSFYNNEISEKSEIFDDQFSVERPDGSNFTLKIRSTKLEDSAMYFCASGTGRTNTGELFFGEGSRLTVL.

V and J are TRBV18 and TRBJ1-6; possible D gene TRBD1, 6 bases. V was pared by 2 bases and J by 6 bases, with 20 bases between. Germline V gene lookup returns CDR1 KGHSH and CDR2 LQKENI. The CDR3 has 18 residues. In DNA form, the CDR3 reads TGTGCCAGCTCACCAGGGCCGGGACATCCTCCACCTAATTCACCCCTCCACTTT. This codes for CASSPGPGHPPPNSPLHF. Combining the CDR3 with reference TRBV18 and TRBJ1-6 gives the whole variable domain NAGVMQNPRHLVRRRGQEARLRCSPMKGHSHVYWYRQLPEEGLKFMVYLQKENIIDESGMPKERFSAEFPKEGPSILRIQQVVRGDSAAYFCASSPGPGHPPPNSPLHFGNGTRLTVT.

In regard to this clone: Here the CDR3 omits its conserved ending phenylalanine or tryptophan, so a read error is the likely source. The DNA is left out, because the CDR3 cannot be placed on it with certainty; the CDR3 is given as TCRdb lists it. The same CDR3 is also encoded by other DNA sequences in this sample. The chain joins TRBV7-9 to TRBJ1-1; TRBD1 was called by the table and not checked on the DNA. Per germline, CDR1 SEHNR and CDR2 FQNEAQ (reference sequence). The CDR3 is 12 amino acids in total, end residues counted. The CDR3 region is CASSSTDRDTLY.

The V and J genes are TRBV28 and TRBJ2-7; possibly TRBD2 for D (5 bases). The CDR3 has 15 amino acids. V lost 2 bases, J lost 0 bases, and 11 bases lay in between. CDR1 and CDR2 from the germline V gene are MDHEN and SYDVKM. The CDR3 DNA follows: TGTGCCAGCAGTTTAGCCGGGGTCGGCTCCTACGAGCAGTACTTC. It is translated as CASSLAGVGSYEQYF.

The chain carries TRBV6-6 and TRBJ1-2; no clear D. The CDR3 length is 11 residues. The germline V gene has CDR1 MNHNY and CDR2 SVGAGI (reference sequence). V dropped 6 bases and J dropped 7 bases, with 9 bases sitting between them. The DNA for the CDR3 is TGTGCCAGCAGCCCCGATGTTGGCTACACCTTC. This encodes CASSPDVGYTF.

In this sample, this clone turned up a few times. V gene TRBV30 combines with J gene TRBJ2-1, with 9 bases that match TRBD1. This CDR3 is 17 amino acids long. The V segment lost 1 base and the J segment 3 bases; nucleotides outside the gene matches: 10. In germline, CDR1 is GTSNPN, CDR2 SVGIG (reference sequence). The CDR3 DNA follows: TGTGCCTGGAGTGGGACGCTCACAGGGGGCGACTACAATGAGCAGTTCTTC. Translating it yields CAWSGTLTGGDYNEQFF.

The J gene is TRBJ1-2, the V gene TRBV7-6; D unclear. The length of the CDR3 is 13 residues. V was clipped by 5 bases and J by 2 bases, with 9 bases between them. Germline CDR1 and CDR2: SGHVS and FNYEAQ. Here the CDR3 reads CASSLGGNYGYTF. The CDR3 bases are TGTGCCAGCAGCCTAGGAGGAAACTATGGCTACACCTTC.

The gene calls are TRBV11-2 and TRBJ2-7; tentative D call: TRBD1 (5 bases). Trimming pared 0 bases from V and 6 bases from J, leaving 6 bases between. The CDR3 is 12 residues long. CDR1 and CDR2 from the germline V gene are SGHAT and FQNNGV. In DNA, the CDR3 is TGTGCCAGCAGCTTAGACAGGGCCGAGCAGTACTTC. Amino acids: CASSLDRAEQYF. The full variable domain, rest sourced from reference TRBV11-2 and TRBJ2-7, is EAGVAQSPRYKIIEKRQSVAFWCNPISGHATLYWYQQILGQGPKLLIQFQNNGVVDDSQLPKDRFSAERLKGVDSTLKIQPAKLEDSAVYLCASSLDRAEQYFGPGTRLTVT.

The J gene is TRBJ2-3, the V gene TRBV5-1, with D perhaps matching TRBD1 (5 bases). The CDR3 spans 15 residues. Trimming took off 0 bases at V and 3 bases at J, with 11 bases between the two ends. Germline loops: CDR1 SGHRS, CDR2 YFSETQ. Here the CDR3 reads CASSLAVRETDTQYF. The DNA of the CDR3 is TGCGCCAGCAGCTTGGCGGTCAGGGAAACAGATACGCAGTATTTT.

This clone was seen just once. J is TRBJ1-6 and V is TRBV15; weak D call: TRBD1 (5 bases). Germline V gene lookup returns CDR1 LNHNV and CDR2 YYDKDF (reference sequence). The CDR3 runs 16 residues. Trimming removed 1 base at V and 13 bases at J, with 20 bases between. The CDR3 sequence is CATSRALGTGLGPLHF. The DNA for the CDR3 is TGTGCCACCAGCAGAGCCCTTGGGACGGGACTGGGGCCCCTCCACTTT.